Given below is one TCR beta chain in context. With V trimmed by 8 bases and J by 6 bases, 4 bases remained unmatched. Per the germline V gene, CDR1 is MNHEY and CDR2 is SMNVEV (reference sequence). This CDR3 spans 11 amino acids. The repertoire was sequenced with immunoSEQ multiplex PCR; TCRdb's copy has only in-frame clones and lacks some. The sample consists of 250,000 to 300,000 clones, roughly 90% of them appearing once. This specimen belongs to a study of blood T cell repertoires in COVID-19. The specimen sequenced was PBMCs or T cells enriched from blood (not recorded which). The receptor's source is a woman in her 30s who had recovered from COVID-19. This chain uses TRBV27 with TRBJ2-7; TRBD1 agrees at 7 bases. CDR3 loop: CASPPGGEQYF. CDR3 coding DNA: TGTGCCAGCCCCCCAGGGGGCGAGCAGTACTTC.